These T cell receptor beta chains were read from a single sample in a study of OX40 agonist ivuxolimab in advanced cancers. This table comes from immunoSEQ multiplex PCR, and its TCRdb copy is limited to in-frame clones, with some not included. The sample has approximately 99,000 clones, 90% to 96% seen once; the top ten hold 2% to 2.5%. Sequences were derived from CD4+ or CD8+ T cells sorted from blood, sampled in a trial of the OX40 agonist ivuxolimab. The receptors derive from an adult with an advanced solid tumor such as melanoma, head and neck, liver or kidney cancer. Each CDR3 is given with its conserved first and last residue. D genes are given only for firm matches. Not every row has a clone size; where given, it reads once, few, many or a size class.

D	V	J	size	DNA	CDR3
-	TRBV4-1	TRBJ1-6	-	TGCGCCAGCAGCCAAGGGCAGGGATTGTATAATTCACCCCTCCACTTT	CASSQGQGLYNSPLHF
-	TRBV30	TRBJ1-1	-	TGTGCCTGGAGTGCAACAGCAGGGGACGGTGCTTTCTTT	CAWSATAGDGAFF
-	TRBV5-1	TRBJ2-7	-	TGCGCCAGCAGCTTGGGGTATACCAGCTCCTACGAGCAGTACTTC	CASSLGYTSSYEQYF
TRBD1	TRBV5-6	TRBJ1-2	-	TGTGCCAGCAGCTCGACAGGGGTAATCTATGGCTACACCTTC	CASSSTGVIYGYTF
-	TRBV11-1	TRBJ2-6	-	TGTGCCAGCAGCTTAGTAGCGGTCTCTGGGGCCAACGTCCTGACTTTC	CASSLVAVSGANVLTF
-	TRBV5-6	TRBJ2-3	-	TGTGCCAGCAGCCCCGACAGCAGCACAGATACGCAGTATTTT	CASSPDSSTDTQYF
-	TRBV9	TRBJ2-7	once	TGTGCCAGCAGCGTAACCGACCCGGGGGAGCAGTACTTC	CASSVTDPGEQYF
-	TRBV9	TRBJ1-2	-	TGTGCCAGCAGCGCCTCACGGTCGGATGGCTACACCTTC	CASSASRSDGYTF
-	TRBV28	TRBJ1-5	-	TGTGCCAGCAGTTTAGGGGGTTCCCAGCCCCAGCATTTT	CASSLGGSQPQHF
-	TRBV7-9	TRBJ2-7	-	TGTGCCAGCAGCTCCGAGCGGCGGAACGAGCAGTACTTC	CASSSERRNEQYF
TRBD1	TRBV28	TRBJ1-2	-	TGTGCCAGCAGTCCCCTCGACAGGGACGGTGGCTACACCTTC	CASSPLDRDGGYTF
-	TRBV19	TRBJ1-3	-	TGTGCCAGTAGTATAGGACTCAACTCTGGAAACACCATATATTTT	CASSIGLNSGNTIYF
-	TRBV28	TRBJ2-2	-	TGTGCCAGCAGTTTACCCGCCCTGTACACCGGGGAGCTGTTTTTT	CASSLPALYTGELFF
TRBD2	TRBV30	TRBJ2-1	-	TGTGCCTGGAGTGTACGGGGGGATGAGCAGTTCTTC	CAWSVRGDEQFF
-	TRBV7-9	TRBJ1-3	large	TGTGCCAGCAGCTTAGCGGCAGGGCCTTCTGGAAACACCATATATTTT	CASSLAAGPSGNTIYF
-	TRBV11-2	TRBJ2-3	-	TGTGCCAGCAGCTTCGAGGGGGGGACAGATACGCAGTATTTT	CASSFEGGTDTQYF
TRBD1	TRBV7-3	TRBJ2-1	-	TGTGCCAGCAGCACCACGACAGGGCGATCCTACAATGAGCAGTTCTTC	CASSTTTGRSYNEQFF
-	TRBV7-9	TRBJ1-4	-	TGTGCCAGCAGCTTAGCGTCCAGTAATGAAAAACTGTTTTTT	CASSLASSNEKLFF
-	TRBV6-6	TRBJ1-1	-	TGTGCCAGCAGGCCCTCTATTAGGCTTAACACTGAAGCTTTCTTT	CASRPSIRLNTEAFF
-	TRBV19	TRBJ1-1	-	TGTGCCAGTAGTATAGGGGATGTAGGGGGGACTGAAGCTTTCTTT	CASSIGDVGGTEAFF
TRBD1	TRBV5-6	TRBJ2-7	-	TGTGCCAGCAGCTTGGATACAGGGGTCCCCGAGCAGTACTTC	CASSLDTGVPEQYF
TRBD1	TRBV29-1	TRBJ2-7	-	TGCAGCGTCTGGACAGGAACCTACGAGCAGTACTTC	CSVWTGTYEQYF
-	TRBV28	TRBJ1-1	-	TGTGCCACTTCGCGGGGGCGCACGAACACTGAAGCTTTCTTT	CATSRGRTNTEAFF
TRBD1	TRBV19	TRBJ2-1	once	TGTGCCAGTAGTATGTATGGGACAGGGGGCTACAATGAGCAGTTCTTC	CASSMYGTGGYNEQFF
TRBD2	TRBV6-1	TRBJ2-1	-	TGTGCCAGCAGTGAAGCAAGGGGAGGGACTCTCTTCTACAATGAGCAGTTCTTC	CASSEARGGTLFYNEQFF
TRBD2	TRBV27	TRBJ2-7	-	TGTGCCAGCAGTTCTAGCGGGCCATTGCACGAGCAGTACTTC	CASSSSGPLHEQYF
TRBD1	TRBV25-1	TRBJ2-1	-	TGTGCCAGCAGTGAATCGGACAGGGGGTCCGATGAGCAGTTCTTC	CASSESDRGSDEQFF
TRBD1	TRBV27	TRBJ2-7	-	TGTGCCAGCAGACCGACAGGGCCCTACGAGCAGTACTTC	CASRPTGPYEQYF
-	TRBV6-1	TRBJ2-7	-	TGTGCCAGCAGTACCCCCCGGGGTGGTTACTACGAGCAGTACTTC	CASSTPRGGYYEQYF
TRBD1	TRBV28	TRBJ1-3	-	TGTGCCAGCAGTCCGGACAGGGAAGCGACTGGAAACACCATATATTTT	CASSPDREATGNTIYF
-	TRBV27	TRBJ2-3	-	TGTGCCAGCAGCTCCCGACTTTTCACAGATACGCAGTATTTT	CASSSRLFTDTQYF
TRBD2	TRBV5-4	TRBJ2-3	-	TGTGCCAGCAGCTTGCCTAGCGGGGCCACAGATACGCAGTATTTT	CASSLPSGATDTQYF
TRBD1	TRBV9	TRBJ2-7	-	TGTGCCAGCAGCGTAGCCGGGACAGACTACGAGCAGTACTTC	CASSVAGTDYEQYF
-	TRBV10-3	TRBJ1-4	-	TGTGCCATCAGTGAGCCCCCTGAAAAACTGTTTTTT	CAISEPPEKLFF
-	TRBV5-1	TRBJ2-7	once	TGCGCCAGCAGCTCCCCCCAGACCCCAGGCGAGCAGTACTTC	CASSSPQTPGEQYF
TRBD1	TRBV15	TRBJ2-7	-	TGTGCCACCAGCCGGGACAGGCCCTACGAGCAGTACTTC	CATSRDRPYEQYF
TRBD1	TRBV30	TRBJ2-1	-	TGTGCCTGGAGTGTACCAGGGACAGGGTCTGATGAGCAGTTCTTC	CAWSVPGTGSDEQFF
-	TRBV7-7	TRBJ2-1	-	TGTGCCAGCAGCTTTGGGGGCGGTGAGCAGTTCTTC	CASSFGGGEQFF
-	TRBV19	TRBJ2-2	-	TGTGCCAGCCGGGACATACGAGACGCCGGGGAGCTGTTTTTT	CASRDIRDAGELFF
-	TRBV7-2	TRBJ1-1	-	TGTGCCAGCAGCCCTACTTATCCGAACACTGAAGCTTTCTTT	CASSPTYPNTEAFF
-	TRBV4-2	TRBJ2-1	-	TGTGCCAGCGGTCTTGCGGGGTCCCAGTTCTTC	CASGLAGSQFF
-	TRBV6-1	TRBJ1-4	-	TGTGCCAGCAGTTTATGGGGGGGGGCTAATGAAAAACTGTTTTTT	CASSLWGGANEKLFF
TRBD2	TRBV5-4	TRBJ2-3	-	TGTGGCCAATCCAAATCGGGGGGACCCACAGATACGCAGTATTTT	CGQSKSGGPTDTQYF
-	TRBV9	TRBJ1-6	-	TGTGTCAGCAGCGTTGGCGGAGACGGTGTATCCCTCCACTTT	CVSSVGGDGVSLHF
-	TRBV6-5	TRBJ2-7	once	TGTGCCAGCAGCCCCTCAGGGGAAGAGCAGTACTTC	CASSPSGEEQYF
-	TRBV6-6	TRBJ2-7	-	TGTGCCAGCAGAACAGGGTCCTACGAGCAGTACTTC	CASRTGSYEQYF
TRBD1	TRBV4-1	TRBJ2-3	-	TGCGCCAGCAGCCTCGGGACAGGGGCGCCCGTAGGGTATTTT	CASSLGTGAPVGYF